The clone carrying this TCR beta chain came up a few times. Authors' analysis steps: Reference gene primer amplification gave nucleated cell count estimates. Produced via immunoSEQ multiplex PCR; TCRdb's table is partial and in-frame only. The V and J calls and clone size are taken from that table; D and trimming were inferred from the DNA. The data contain tens of thousands of clones, 70% to 85% of them singletons. These data originate in a study of blood T cell repertoires in COVID-19. Looking at the study overall: COVID-19 samples, acute and convalescent, were from the United States, Italy and Spain. T cells, B-cell-depleted T cells, or PBMCs provided the cDNA or gDNA that served as material.

V was pared by 5 bases and J by 4 bases, with 6 bases of the junction left unmatched. The CDR3 spans 14 residues. CDR1 and CDR2 (germline): SGHTA, FQGTGA. The sequenced sample was peripheral blood. The chain joins TRBV7-3 to TRBJ2-3; TRBD2 matches at 7 bases. The source is a man in his sixties with acute or convalescent COVID-19. CDR3 sequence: CASSPGLGADTQYF. The CDR3 DNA follows: TGTGCCAGCAGCCCCGGACTAGGGGCAGATACGCAGTATTTT. Filled out from reference TRBV7-3 and TRBJ2-3, the complete variable domain reads GAGVSQTPSNKVTEKGKYVELRCDPISGHTALYWYRQSLGQGPEFLIYFQGTGAADDSGLPNDRFFAVRPEGSVSTLKIQRTERGDSAVYLCASSPGLGADTQYFGPGTRLTVL.